This TCR beta chain was captured in a study of blood T cell repertoires in COVID-19. About the study: Sources were T cells, B-cell-depleted T cells, or PBMCs; the material itself was cDNA or gDNA.

Per the original data handling: Counts of nucleated cells, estimated from reference gene primer amplification, were obtained. The table came from immunoSEQ multiplex PCR; TCRdb's copy has only in-frame clones and leaves some out. V, J and clone size derive from that table, while D and trimming were established from the DNA sequence. The repertoire consists of 200,000 or so clones, with more than 80% occurring once and the leading ten covering 1.5% to 2%. Assignment of participants to cohorts was predicated upon participant-reported clinical history. Cohort 3 donors were reported recovered after two negative PCRs, clearance, or symptom resolution. Germline CDR1 and CDR2: KGHDR and SFDVKD. CDR3 length: 15 amino acids. Trimming removed 3 bases from V and 4 bases from J; junction bases left unmatched: 6.

V and J are TRBV24-1 and TRBJ1-1, with 8 bases lining up with TRBD1. The sequence derives from a man between 60 and 75 years old who had recovered from COVID-19. Sequencing used PBMCs or T cells enriched from blood (not recorded which). This CDR3 is CATSDARQGSTEAFF. The CDR3 nucleotides read TGTGCCACCAGTGATGCCCGACAGGGGAGCACTGAAGCTTTCTTT.